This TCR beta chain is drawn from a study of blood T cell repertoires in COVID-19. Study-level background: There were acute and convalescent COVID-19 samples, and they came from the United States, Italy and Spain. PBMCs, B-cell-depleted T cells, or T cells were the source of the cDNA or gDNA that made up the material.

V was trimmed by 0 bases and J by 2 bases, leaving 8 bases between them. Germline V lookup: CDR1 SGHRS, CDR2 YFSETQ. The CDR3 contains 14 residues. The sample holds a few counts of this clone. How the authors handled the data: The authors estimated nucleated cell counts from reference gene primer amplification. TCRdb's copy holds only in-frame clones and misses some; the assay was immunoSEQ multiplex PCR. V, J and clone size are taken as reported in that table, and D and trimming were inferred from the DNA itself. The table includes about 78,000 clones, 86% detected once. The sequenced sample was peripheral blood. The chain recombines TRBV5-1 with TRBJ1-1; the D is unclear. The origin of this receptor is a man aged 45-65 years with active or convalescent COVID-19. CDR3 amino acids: CASSLVRLNTEAFF. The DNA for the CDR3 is TGCGCCAGCAGCTTGGTCAGGCTTAACACTGAAGCTTTCTTT.